The present T cell receptor beta chain was sequenced within a study of cytomegalovirus exposure and HLA in healthy donors. About the research overall: The same platform was used for the 100 to 150 validation repertoires as for the 666 first-cohort repertoires, as reported in a later analysis.

About this clone: The antigen is unknown.

Findings of the study overall: Researchers counted over 150 TCR beta chains as cytomegalovirus-associated. Reports described diagnosis of cytomegalovirus status by the classifier as highly specific and sensitive.

Measured with immunoSEQ multiplex PCR; TCRdb has only the in-frame clones, and not every one. The profile covers about 200,000 clones, with about nine tenths appearing a single time and about 2% taken by the ten largest. Trimming stripped 7 bases from V and 2 bases from J, with 11 bases between. This CDR3 has 14 amino acids. Germline CDR1 SNHLY, CDR2 FYNNEI. This receptor was identified in a young woman in good health and CMV-seropositive. The chain couples TRBV2 to TRBJ2-2; TRBD2 is a possible D gene (6 bases). Sequencing was performed on PBMCs. CDR3 loop: CASKASANTGELFF. The DNA for the CDR3 is TGTGCCAGCAAGGCTAGCGCAAACACCGGGGAGCTGTTTTTT.